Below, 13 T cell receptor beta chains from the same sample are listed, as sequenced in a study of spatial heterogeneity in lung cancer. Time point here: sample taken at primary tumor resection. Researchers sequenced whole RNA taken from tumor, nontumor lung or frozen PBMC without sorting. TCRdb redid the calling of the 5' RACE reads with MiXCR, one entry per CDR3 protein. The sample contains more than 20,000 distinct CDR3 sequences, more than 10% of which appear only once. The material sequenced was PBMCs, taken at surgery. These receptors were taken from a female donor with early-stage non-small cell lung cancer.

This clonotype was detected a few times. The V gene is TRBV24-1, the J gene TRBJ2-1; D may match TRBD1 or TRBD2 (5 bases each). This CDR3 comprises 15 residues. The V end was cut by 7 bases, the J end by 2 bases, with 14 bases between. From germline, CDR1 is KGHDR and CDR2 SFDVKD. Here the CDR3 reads CATRQTGTAYNEQFF. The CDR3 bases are TGTGCCACCAGGCAGACCGGGACGGCCTACAATGAGCAGTTCTTC.

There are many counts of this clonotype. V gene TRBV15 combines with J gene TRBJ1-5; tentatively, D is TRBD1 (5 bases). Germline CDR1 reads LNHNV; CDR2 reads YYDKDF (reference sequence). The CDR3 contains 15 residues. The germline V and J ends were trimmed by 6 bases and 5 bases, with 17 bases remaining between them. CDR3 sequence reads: CATRFGGGDHQPQHF. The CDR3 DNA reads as TGTGCCACCAGGTTCGGTGGAGGGGACCATCAGCCCCAGCATTTT.

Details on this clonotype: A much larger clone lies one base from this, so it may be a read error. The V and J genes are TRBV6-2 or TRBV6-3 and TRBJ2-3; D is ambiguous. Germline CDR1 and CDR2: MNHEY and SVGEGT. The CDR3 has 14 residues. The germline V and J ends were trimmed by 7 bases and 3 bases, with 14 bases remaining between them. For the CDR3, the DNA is TGTGCCAGCACCCTCATGGGTGGTACAGATACGCAGTATTTT. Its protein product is CASTLMGGTDTQYF.

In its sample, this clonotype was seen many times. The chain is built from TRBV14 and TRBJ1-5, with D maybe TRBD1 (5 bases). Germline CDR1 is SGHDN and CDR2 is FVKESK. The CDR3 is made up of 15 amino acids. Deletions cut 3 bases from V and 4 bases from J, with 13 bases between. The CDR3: CASSHRTGGNQPQHF. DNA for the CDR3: TGTGCCAGCAGCCACCGGACGGGGGGGAATCAGCCCCAGCATTTT.

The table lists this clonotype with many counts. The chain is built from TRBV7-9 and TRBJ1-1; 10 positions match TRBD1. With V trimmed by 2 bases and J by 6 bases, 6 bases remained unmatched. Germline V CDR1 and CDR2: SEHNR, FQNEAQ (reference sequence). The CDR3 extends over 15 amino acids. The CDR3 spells CASSLMGQGKAEAFF. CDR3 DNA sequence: TGTGCCAGCAGCTTAATGGGACAGGGGAAGGCTGAAGCTTTCTTT. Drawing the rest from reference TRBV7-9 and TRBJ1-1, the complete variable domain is DTGVSQNPRHKITKRGQNVTFRCDPISEHNRLYWYRQTLGQGPEFLTYFQNEAQLEKSRLLSDRFSAERPKGSFSTLEIQRTEQGDSAMYLCASSLMGQGKAEAFFGQGTRLTVV.

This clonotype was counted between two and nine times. CDR3 DNA sequence: TGTGCCAGCACCTCCTTGGGGGTAGGCACCGGGGAGCTGTTTTTT. This encodes CASTSLGVGTGELFF. This chain uses TRBV2 with TRBJ2-2, with D perhaps given as TRBD1 or TRBD2 (5 bases each). The CDR3 runs to 15 residues. Trimming left V 7 bases short and J 4 bases short, with 16 bases between. CDR1 and CDR2 (germline): SNHLY, FYNNEI.

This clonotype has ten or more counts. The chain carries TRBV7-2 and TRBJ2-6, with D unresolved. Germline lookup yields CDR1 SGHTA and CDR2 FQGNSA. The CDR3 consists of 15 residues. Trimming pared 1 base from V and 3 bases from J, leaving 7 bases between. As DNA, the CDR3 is TGTGCCAGCAGCTTAGATCAGGTTGGGGCCAACGTCCTGACTTTC. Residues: CASSLDQVGANVLTF.

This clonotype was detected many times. The CDR3 sequence: CASRGGDPIKPQHF. The CDR3 DNA reads as TGTGCCAGCCGGGGGGGGGACCCAATTAAGCCCCAGCATTTT. V gene TRBV6-6 combines with J gene TRBJ1-5; D may be TRBD1 (5 bases). The CDR3 sequence is 14 residues long. Germline V lookup: CDR1 MNHNY, CDR2 SVGAGI (reference sequence). V was cut by 8 bases and J by 8 bases, with 19 bases left in between.

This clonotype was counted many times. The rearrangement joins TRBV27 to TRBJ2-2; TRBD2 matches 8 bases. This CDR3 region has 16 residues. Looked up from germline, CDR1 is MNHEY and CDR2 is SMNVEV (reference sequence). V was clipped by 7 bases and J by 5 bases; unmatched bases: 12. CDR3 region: CASIDWRGENTGELFF. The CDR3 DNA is TGTGCCAGCATTGACTGGCGGGGGGAGAATACCGGGGAGCTGTTTTTT.

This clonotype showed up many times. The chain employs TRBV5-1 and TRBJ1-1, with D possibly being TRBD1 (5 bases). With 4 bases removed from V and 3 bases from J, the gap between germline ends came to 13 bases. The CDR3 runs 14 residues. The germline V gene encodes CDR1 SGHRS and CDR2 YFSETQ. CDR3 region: CASSGRDLDTEAFF. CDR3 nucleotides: TGCGCCAGCAGCGGCCGGGACCTTGACACTGAAGCTTTCTTT.

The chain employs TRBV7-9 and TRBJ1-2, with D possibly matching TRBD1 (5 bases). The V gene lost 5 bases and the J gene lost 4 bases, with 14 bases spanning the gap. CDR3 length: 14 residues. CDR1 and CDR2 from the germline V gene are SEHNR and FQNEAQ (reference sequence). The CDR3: CASSKGPSGYGYTF. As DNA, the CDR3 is TGTGCCAGCAGCAAGGGACCGTCCGGCTATGGCTACACCTTC.

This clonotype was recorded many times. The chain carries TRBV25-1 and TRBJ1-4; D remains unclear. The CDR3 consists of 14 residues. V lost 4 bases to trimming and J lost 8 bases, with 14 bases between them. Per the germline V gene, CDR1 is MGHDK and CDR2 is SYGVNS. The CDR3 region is CASSVLREDEKLFF. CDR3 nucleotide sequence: TGTGCCAGCAGTGTGTTGAGGGAGGACGAAAAACTGTTTTTT.

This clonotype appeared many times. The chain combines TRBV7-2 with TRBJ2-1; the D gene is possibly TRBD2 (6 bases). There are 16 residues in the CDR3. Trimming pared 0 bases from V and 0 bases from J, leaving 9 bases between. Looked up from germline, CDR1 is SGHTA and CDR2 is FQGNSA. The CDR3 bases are TGTGCCAGCAGCTTAGCTGCGGGGCGCTCCTACAATGAGCAGTTCTTC. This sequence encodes CASSLAAGRSYNEQFF.